Listed below are T cell receptor beta chains from one sample, sequenced in a study of T-cell reconstitution after alpha-beta-depleted transplantation in children. TCRdb analysed the PCR reads with MiXCR anew, one entry per CDR3 protein. The sample lists 70,000 or so distinct CDR3 sequences, under 13% occurring once. Sequences were derived from PBMCs, sampled before TCRalphabeta/CD19-depleted stem cell transplant. The receptors derive from a boy between 10 and 17 years old with acute myeloid leukemia, due to receive a stem cell transplant. The CDR3 runs from the conserved cysteine through the conserved F or W. The D gene is left open where the match is weak. For some rows the clone size is stated as once, few or many, or as a class when expanded; others skip it.

cdr3_length	d_call	v_call	j_call	clone_size	cdr3_nt	cdr3_aa
15	TRBD2	TRBV6-2/TRBV6-3	TRBJ2-7	many	TGTGCCAGCAGTGCTAGCGGGAAGAGGGGTTCCGAGCAGTACTTC	CASSASGKRGSEQYF
14	-	TRBV7-2	TRBJ2-4	many	TGTGCCAGCAGCTCATTCCTAAGGGGAAACATTCAGTACTTC	CASSSFLRGNIQYF
15	TRBD2	TRBV9	TRBJ2-5	many	TGTGCCAGCAGCCCTAGCGGGGCAGGTACGGAGACCCAGTACTTC	CASSPSGAGTETQYF
16	TRBD1	TRBV20-1	TRBJ2-1	many	TGCAGTGCTAGGTCGGGGACAGGGAGCTCCTACAATGAGCAGTTCTTC	CSARSGTGSSYNEQFF
16	-	TRBV4-1	TRBJ1-6	many	TGCGCCAGCAGCCCCTGGGGAGAAGCCAACCATTCACCCCTCCACTTT	CASSPWGEANHSPLHF
13	TRBD2	TRBV7-2	TRBJ2-1	many	TGTGCCAGCAGCTTAGGATCGGGGACTAGTAAGTTCTTC	CASSLGSGTSKFF
17	TRBD1	TRBV12-3/TRBV12-4	TRBJ2-2	many	TGTGCCAGCAGCGGAAGGACAGGGTGGATTGCCACCGGGGAGCTGTTTTTT	CASSGRTGWIATGELFF
13	-	TRBV6-5	TRBJ2-4	-	TGTGCCAGCAGTTACTCTGTAGTCAACATTCAGTACTTC	CASSYSVVNIQYF
14	-	TRBV6-1	TRBJ2-2	many	TGTGCCAGCAACCCCCGCAGGCTGCGCGGGGAGCTGTTTTTT	CASNPRRLRGELFF
14	-	TRBV20-1	TRBJ1-1	-	TGCAGTGCTAGAGACCAGGGGAGAGGGACTGAAGCTTTCTTT	CSARDQGRGTEAFF
15	TRBD1	TRBV27	TRBJ1-2	many	TGTGCCAGCAGCCGGGGACAGGGCCGTAACTATGGCTACACCTTC	CASSRGQGRNYGYTF
17	-	TRBV27	TRBJ1-1	many	TGTGCCAGCAGTCTCCACCGGGTCGTTCCCATGAACACTGAAGCTTTCTTT	CASSLHRVVPMNTEAFF
11	-	TRBV20-1	TRBJ2-3	medium-sized	TGCAGTGCTAGCGGGGCAGATACGCAGTATTTT	CSASGADTQYF
17	TRBD1	TRBV28	TRBJ2-1	few	TGTGCCAGCAGTTTACTCACCGGGACAGGGGGCTACAATGAGCAGTTCTTC	CASSLLTGTGGYNEQFF
15	TRBD2	TRBV20-1	TRBJ2-1	few	TGCAGTGCTAGCTTGCCTAGCGGGATGTTTGATGAGCAGTTCTTC	CSASLPSGMFDEQFF
17	-	TRBV29-1	TRBJ2-6	-	TGCAGCGTTGATCTTGCAGAGAGCAACTCTGGGGCCAACGTCCTGACTTTC	CSVDLAESNSGANVLTF
18	TRBD2	TRBV9	TRBJ2-1	many	TGTGCCAGCAGCGTAGGGGGTAGCGGGGGGCTTTGGGACAATGAGCAGTTCTTC	CASSVGGSGGLWDNEQFF
15	-	TRBV7-9	TRBJ2-7	many	TGTGCCAGCAGATTACTGGGGGCCGTATCCTACGAGCAGTACTTC	CASRLLGAVSYEQYF
13	-	TRBV20-1	TRBJ2-1	many	TGCAGTGCCACTACCGGGACCCACAATGAGCAGTTCTTC	CSATTGTHNEQFF
16	TRBD2	TRBV20-1	TRBJ2-1	many	TGCAGTGTACCGGGACTAGCGGGGGTATCCTACAATGAGCAGTTCTTC	CSVPGLAGVSYNEQFF
14	TRBD1	TRBV20-1	TRBJ2-7	few	TGCAGTGCTAGAGCAGAAGACAGGGGCGGCGAGCAGTACTTC	CSARAEDRGGEQYF
15	-	TRBV9	TRBJ2-6	many	TGTGCCAGCAGTACTCATGGGGCGGGGGCCAACGTCCTGACTTTC	CASSTHGAGANVLTF
14	-	TRBV29-1	TRBJ1-2	-	TGCAGCGTTGTGGGAGGTTACATGGACGACGGCTACACCTTC	CSVVGGYMDDGYTF